The rows below give T cell receptor beta chains drawn from one sample of a study of OX40 agonist ivuxolimab in advanced cancers. Using immunoSEQ multiplex PCR, the repertoire was profiled, and TCRdb retains in-frame clones only, with some absent. The top ten clones hold roughly 13% of a sample with 76,000 or so clones, 85% to 90% of them seen once. Sequenced here: CD4+ or CD8+ T cells sorted from blood, sampled in a trial of the OX40 agonist ivuxolimab. The receptors originated from an adult with an advanced solid tumor such as melanoma, head and neck, liver or kidney cancer. CDR3s include the opening cysteine and the closing phenylalanine or tryptophan. The D gene is left open where the match is weak. Some rows have no size entry. The others give once, few or many, or a class for an expanded clone.

TRBV11-3,TRBD1,.,TRBJ2-2,TGTGCCAGCAGCCCATTCCGGGACAGGGAGACCGGGGAGCTGTTTTTT,CASSPFRDRETGELFF
TRBV5-5,.,.,TRBJ2-7,TGTGCCAGCAGCCCCCACCCGGGGGGCCCCAGCGAGCAGTACTTC,CASSPHPGGPSEQYF
TRBV9,.,.,TRBJ2-3,TGTGCCAGCAGCGTATGGGTCCGGGAGACAGCCATAACAGATACGCAGTATTTT,CASSVWVRETAITDTQYF
TRBV6-1,.,few,TRBJ1-2,TGTGCCAGCAGTGAACAGGGAAGCTATGGCTACACCTTC,CASSEQGSYGYTF
TRBV6-4,TRBD2,.,TRBJ2-3,TGTGCCAGCAGTGAGAGTAGCGGGGGTAGCACAGATACGCAGTATTTT,CASSESSGGSTDTQYF
TRBV6-5,TRBD1,.,TRBJ2-1,TGTGCCAGCAGGGGGGGGACAGGGCTGAATGAGCAGTTCTTC,CASRGGTGLNEQFF
TRBV19,.,.,TRBJ1-5,TGTGCCAGTTTTTCCGCCCGTAGGGACAATCAGCCCCAGCATTTT,CASFSARRDNQPQHF
TRBV20-1,.,.,TRBJ2-1,TGCAGTGCCTTCGTAGACAATGAGCAGTTCTTC,CSAFVDNEQFF
TRBV2,.,.,TRBJ2-7,TGTGCCAGCATTGAACCTCTGGGCAGAATCCCCCACCCTGTGGGCGAGCAGTACTTC,CASIEPLGRIPHPVGEQYF
TRBV5-6,TRBD1,few,TRBJ1-5,TGTGCCAGCAGCCGGGACAGAGGGATAGATCAGCCCCAGCATTTT,CASSRDRGIDQPQHF
TRBV10-3,.,.,TRBJ2-3,TGTGCCATCAGTGGAGGCACAGATACGCAGTATTTT,CAISGGTDTQYF
TRBV29-1,TRBD1,.,TRBJ1-2,TGCAGCGTGCTGGATGGGACAGGGATATCTGGCTACACCTTC,CSVLDGTGISGYTF
TRBV7-8,.,.,TRBJ2-5,TGTGCCAGCAGCCGGGGCAGGGGGGCAGAGACCCAGTACTTC,CASSRGRGAETQYF
TRBV6-6,.,.,TRBJ2-7,TGTGCCAGCAGCCGCTCGGACACCGCTTCCTACGAGCAGTACTTC,CASSRSDTASYEQYF
TRBV30,.,.,TRBJ1-1,TGTGCCTGGGACGAGAACACTGAAGCTTTCTTT,CAWDENTEAFF
TRBV11-3,.,.,TRBJ2-7,TGTGCCAGCTCAAACGGGGCAGGATCTACCTACGAGCAGTACTTC,CASSNGAGSTYEQYF
TRBV9,TRBD1,.,TRBJ2-2,TGTGCCAGCAGCGAAAGCGACAGGGTATCCGGGGAGCTGTTTTTT,CASSESDRVSGELFF
TRBV7-9,.,.,TRBJ2-3,TGTGCTAGCAGCTTAGGGGTACAAGGAATCGATACGCAGTATTTT,CASSLGVQGIDTQYF
TRBV11-2,.,.,TRBJ2-7,TGTGCCAGCAGTTATTACGGGGGCGGCTACGAGCAGTACTTC,CASSYYGGGYEQYF
TRBV27,TRBD1,.,TRBJ1-4,TGTGCCAGCTTGGACAGGGGGAATGAAAAACTGTTTTTT,CASLDRGNEKLFF
TRBV28,.,.,TRBJ1-2,TGTGCCAGCACCCTGGGGTTAGGGTATGGCTACACCTTC,CASTLGLGYGYTF
TRBV9,TRBD1,few,TRBJ1-2,TGTGCCAGCAGCCCCCAGGGGACAGGGGTTTATGGCTACACCTTC,CASSPQGTGVYGYTF